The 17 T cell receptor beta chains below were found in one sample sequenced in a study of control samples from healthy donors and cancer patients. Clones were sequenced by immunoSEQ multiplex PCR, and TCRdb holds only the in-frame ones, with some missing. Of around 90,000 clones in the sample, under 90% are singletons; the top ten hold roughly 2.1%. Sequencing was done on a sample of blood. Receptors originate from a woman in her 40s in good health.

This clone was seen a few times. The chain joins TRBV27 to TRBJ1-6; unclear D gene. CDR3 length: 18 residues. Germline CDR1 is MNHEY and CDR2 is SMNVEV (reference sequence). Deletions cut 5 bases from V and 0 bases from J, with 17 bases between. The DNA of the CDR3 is TGTGCCAGCAGTAAGAGTTTAAGCCGGGGCTCCTATAATTCACCCCTCCACTTT. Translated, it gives CASSKSLSRGSYNSPLHF.

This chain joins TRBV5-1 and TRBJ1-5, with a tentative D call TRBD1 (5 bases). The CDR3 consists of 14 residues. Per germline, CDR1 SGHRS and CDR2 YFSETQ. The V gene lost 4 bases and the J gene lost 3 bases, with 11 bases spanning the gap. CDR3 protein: CASSPGGVNQPQHF. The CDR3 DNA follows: TGCGCCAGCAGCCCCGGAGGGGTCAATCAGCCCCAGCATTTT.

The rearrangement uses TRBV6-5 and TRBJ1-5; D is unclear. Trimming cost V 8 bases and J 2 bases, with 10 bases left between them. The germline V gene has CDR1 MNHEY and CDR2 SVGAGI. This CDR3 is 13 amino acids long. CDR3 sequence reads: CASRTERNQPQHF. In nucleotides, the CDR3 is TGTGCCAGCCGGACGGAACGCAATCAGCCCCAGCATTTT.

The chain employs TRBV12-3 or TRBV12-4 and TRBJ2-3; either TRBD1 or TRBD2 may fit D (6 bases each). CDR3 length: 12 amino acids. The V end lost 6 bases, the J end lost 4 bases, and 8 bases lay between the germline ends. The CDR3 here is CASSGGADTQYF. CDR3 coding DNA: TGTGCCAGCAGCGGGGGCGCAGATACGCAGTATTTT.

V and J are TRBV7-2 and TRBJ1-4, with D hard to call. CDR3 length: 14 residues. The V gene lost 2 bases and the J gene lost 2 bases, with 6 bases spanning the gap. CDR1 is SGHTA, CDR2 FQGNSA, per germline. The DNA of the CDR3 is TGTGCCAGCAGCTTATATGGGACTAATGAAAAACTGTTTTTT. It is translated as CASSLYGTNEKLFF. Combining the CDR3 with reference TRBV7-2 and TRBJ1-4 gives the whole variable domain GAGVSQSPSNKVTEKGKDVELRCDPISGHTALYWYRQSLGQGLEFLIYFQGNSAPDKSGLPSDRFSAERTGGSVSTLTIQRTQQEDSAVYLCASSLYGTNEKLFFGSGTQLSVL.

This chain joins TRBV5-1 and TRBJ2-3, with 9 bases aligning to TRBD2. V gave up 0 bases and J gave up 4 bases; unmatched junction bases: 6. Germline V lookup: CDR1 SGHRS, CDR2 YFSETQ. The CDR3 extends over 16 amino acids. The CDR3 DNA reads TGCGCCAGCAGCTTGGCGGCTAGCGGGGAAGCAGATACGCAGTATTTT. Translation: CASSLAASGEADTQYF.

As DNA, the CDR3 is TGTGCCAGCAGTTTTGAAAGGACCTCCTACGAGCAGTACTTC. It codes for CASSFERTSYEQYF. J is TRBJ2-7 and V is TRBV27, with D uncertain. The CDR3 has 14 residues. Germline loops: CDR1 MNHEY, CDR2 SMNVEV (reference sequence). Trimming took 3 bases from V and 0 from J, leaving 9 bases between them.

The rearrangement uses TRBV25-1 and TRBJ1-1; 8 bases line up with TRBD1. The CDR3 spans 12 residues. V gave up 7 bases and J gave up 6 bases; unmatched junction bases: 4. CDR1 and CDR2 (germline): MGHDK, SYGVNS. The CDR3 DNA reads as TGTGCCAGCAACCCAGGGGGCTCTGAAGCTTTCTTT. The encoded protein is CASNPGGSEAFF.

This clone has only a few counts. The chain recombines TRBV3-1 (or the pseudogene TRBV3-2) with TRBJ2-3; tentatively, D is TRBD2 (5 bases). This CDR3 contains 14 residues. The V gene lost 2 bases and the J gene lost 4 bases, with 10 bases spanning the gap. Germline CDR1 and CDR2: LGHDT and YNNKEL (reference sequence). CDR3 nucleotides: TGTGCCAGCAGCCAAATCCCGGGATCAGATACGCAGTATTTT. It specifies CASSQIPGSDTQYF.

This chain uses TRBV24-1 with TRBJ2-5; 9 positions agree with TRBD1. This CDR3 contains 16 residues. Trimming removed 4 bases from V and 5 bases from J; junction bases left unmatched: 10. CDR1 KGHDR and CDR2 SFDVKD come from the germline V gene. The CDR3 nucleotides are TGTGCCACCAGTGAATCCGGGACAGGGACTCGGGAGACCCAGTACTTC. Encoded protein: CATSESGTGTRETQYF.

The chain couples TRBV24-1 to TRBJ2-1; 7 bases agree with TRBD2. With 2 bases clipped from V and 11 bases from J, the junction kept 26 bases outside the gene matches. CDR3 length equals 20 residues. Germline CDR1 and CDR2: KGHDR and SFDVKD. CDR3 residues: CATSDSPVRAGRGSSMKQFF. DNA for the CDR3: TGTGCCACCAGTGATTCCCCGGTGCGCGCGGGGCGGGGGAGTTCAATGAAGCAGTTCTTC.

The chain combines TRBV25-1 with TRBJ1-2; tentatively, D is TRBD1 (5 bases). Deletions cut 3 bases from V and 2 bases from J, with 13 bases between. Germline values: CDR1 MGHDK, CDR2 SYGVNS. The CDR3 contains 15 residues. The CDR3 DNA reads TGTGCCAGCAGTGATCCGGGCAGGGCCAACTATGGCTACACCTTC. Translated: CASSDPGRANYGYTF.

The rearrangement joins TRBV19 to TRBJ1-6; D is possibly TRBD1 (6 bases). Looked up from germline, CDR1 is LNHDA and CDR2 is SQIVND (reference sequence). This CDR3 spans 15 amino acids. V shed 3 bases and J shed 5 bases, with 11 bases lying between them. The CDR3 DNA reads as TGTGCCAGTAGTATGGGGACACGGGATAATTCACCCCTCCACTTT. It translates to CASSMGTRDNSPLHF.

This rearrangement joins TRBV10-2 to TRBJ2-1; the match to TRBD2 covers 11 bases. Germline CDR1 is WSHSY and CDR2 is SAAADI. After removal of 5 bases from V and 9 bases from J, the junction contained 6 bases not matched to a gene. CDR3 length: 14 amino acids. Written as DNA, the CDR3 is TGCGCCAGCAGTTTAGCGGGGGGGCGGAGTGAGCAGTTCTTC. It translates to CASSLAGGRSEQFF.

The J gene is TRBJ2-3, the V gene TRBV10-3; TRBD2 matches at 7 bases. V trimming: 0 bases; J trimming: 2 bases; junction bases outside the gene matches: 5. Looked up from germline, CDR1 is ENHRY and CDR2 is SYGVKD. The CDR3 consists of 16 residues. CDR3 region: CAISESSGAHTDTQYF. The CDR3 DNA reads TGTGCCATCAGTGAGTCCAGCGGGGCACACACAGATACGCAGTATTTT.

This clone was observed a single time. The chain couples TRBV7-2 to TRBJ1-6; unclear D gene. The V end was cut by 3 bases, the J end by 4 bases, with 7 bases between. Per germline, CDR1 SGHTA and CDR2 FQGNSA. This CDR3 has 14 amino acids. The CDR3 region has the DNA TGTGCCAGCAGCTTGGAAGTTTATAATTCACCCCTCCACTTT. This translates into CASSLEVYNSPLHF.

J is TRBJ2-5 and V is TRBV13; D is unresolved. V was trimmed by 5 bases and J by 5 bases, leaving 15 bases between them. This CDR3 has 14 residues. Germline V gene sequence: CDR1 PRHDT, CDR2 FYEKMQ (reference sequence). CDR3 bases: TGTGCCAGCAGCCGGAGCAGATTCGGGGAGACCCAGTACTTC. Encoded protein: CASSRSRFGETQYF.